This T cell receptor beta chain is from a study of tissue T cells after allogeneic stem cell transplantation. Study-wide points: This small cohort was clinically heterogeneous, and sampling depth was a limitation. Few T cell clones were shared across patients, but motif clusters showed tissue-specific shared signatures. Tissue-detected TCR repertoire was only partly captured by blood and spleen T cells.

Specified time point: mouse harvest day 14 after allogeneic transplant. The graft held 10^6 splenic CD5+ T cells and 10^7 T-cell-depleted bone marrow cells. Tissues came from B6→BALB/c major-mismatch GVHD mice at day 7 or 14. Comments on this clone: Its antigen is unknown. Gene names and germline match the mouse.

Generated by immunoSEQ multiplex PCR, the TCRdb table keeps only in-frame clones and is missing some. The repertoire has about 1,500 clones, 47% of them found once; the top ten carry approximately 49%. The sample comprised spleen. This TCR came from a female BALB/c mouse given C57BL/6 T cells with graft-versus-host disease after an allogeneic hematopoietic cell transplant.

CDR3 region: CASSATGTGNYAEQFF. The CDR3 bases that were read are TGTGCCAGCTCTGCAACCGGGACTGGGAACTATGCTGAGCAGTTC. This sequence joins TRBV12-1 and TRBJ2-1; TRBD2 aligns across 9 bases. The missing CDR3 end, 1 residue past where the read stops, is filled in from the germline J gene. Trimming took 3 bases from V and 1 from J; bases not matched to a gene: 6. The CDR3 consists of 16 residues. CDR1 SGHSN and CDR2 HYEKVE come from the germline V gene.